This is a list of T cell receptor beta chains from one sample in a study of T cell responses to AZD1222 COVID-19 vaccine. Data came from immunoSEQ multiplex PCR; TCRdb stores just in-frame clones and leaves some out. The table records about 150,000 clones, approximately 92% of them present only once. The sequencing used peripheral blood, collected on day 0 of AZD1222 vaccination. The source of these receptors is an adult in good health. CDR3s include the opening cysteine and the closing phenylalanine or tryptophan.

>TRBJ2-1|TRBV29-1
CSATAPKGVHEQFF
>TRBJ1-1|TRBV18
CASSPGRTEAFF
>TRBJ2-7|TRBV7-2
CASSLDSGAAYEQYF
>TRBJ2-3|TRBV18
CASSDTTGTDTQYF
>TRBJ1-1|TRBV19
CASSITGITVTEAFF
>TRBJ1-5|TRBV28
CASSLGTVSNQPQHF
>TRBJ2-2|TRBV30
CAWTPGTATLGRGSPGELFF
>TRBJ1-4|TRBV18
CASSPFRANEKLFF
>TRBJ2-7|TRBV5-1
CASSFGGGHTYEQYF
>TRBJ2-7|TRBV30
CAWSVTNYEQYF
>TRBJ1-5|TRBV19
CASSQINQPQHF
>TRBJ2-1|TRBV7-2
CASSLLGLASNEQFF
>TRBJ1-2|TRBV18
CASSREGQGVSGYTF
>TRBJ2-2|TRBV27
CASSLSYYRDIRSGELFF
>TRBJ1-3|TRBV5-8
CASSLVRSGNTIYF
>TRBJ1-2|TRBV12-3/TRBV12-4
CASSFARGNGYTF
>TRBJ2-5|TRBV6-5
CASSPGWERGVGQYF
>TRBJ2-3|TRBV6-2/TRBV6-3
CASSYSDYTQYF
>TRBJ1-6|TRBV7-3
CASSLQGPDVSPLHF
>TRBJ2-2|TRBV7-2
CASSLRWLAVNTGELFF
>TRBJ1-1|TRBV4-1
CASSQGAAAEAFF
>TRBJ1-2|TRBV7-9
CASSIQGGLVGYTF
>TRBJ1-2|TRBV27
CASSSRTSGTPIYGYTF
>TRBJ1-5|TRBV7-2
CASSLVGGQGSNQPQHF
>TRBJ1-6|TRBV6-6
CASVQIIGSPLHF
>TRBJ1-6|TRBV18
CASSSDSYNSPLHF
>TRBJ2-5|TRBV18
CASSPGMEETQYF
>TRBJ2-3|TRBV5-1
CASSLARGKGSTDTQYF
>TRBJ2-7|TRBV28
CASILRTGKDEQYF